Below, 18 T cell receptor beta chains from the same sample are listed, as sequenced in a study of T cell repertoires in ileal Crohn's disease. Here immunoSEQ multiplex PCR was the method, and the copy in TCRdb shows in-frame clones only, minus some. The repertoire consists of approximately 14,000 clones, with more than 60% occurring once and the leading ten covering 11% to 15%. The time point is: inflamed ileum from the surgical specimen. The sequenced sample was ileal tissue. Every receptor here comes from an adult with Crohn's disease.

J is TRBJ2-7 and V is TRBV4-2; D is uncertain. The V gene lost 3 bases and the J gene lost 3 bases, with 24 bases spanning the gap. CDR1 is LGHNA and CDR2 is YNFKEQ in the germline V gene. The length of the CDR3 is 18 residues. The CDR3 DNA follows: TGTGCCAGCAGCCAGCCCGAGAAAGGCAGTCTGTTAGGCTACGAGCAGTACTTC. Translating gives CASSQPEKGSLLGYEQYF.

This chain connects TRBV5-1 to TRBJ2-5; D is possibly TRBD2 (6 bases). Germline V gene data show CDR1 as SGHRS and CDR2 as YFSETQ. Trimming pared 4 bases from V and 4 bases from J, leaving 20 bases between. The length of the CDR3 is 16 residues. The CDR3 loop reads CASSLGWGEVGETQYF. CDR3 in DNA: TGCGCCAGCAGCCTTGGATGGGGGGAAGTGGGAGAGACCCAGTACTTC.

This chain uses TRBV5-1 with TRBJ1-1; no reliable D call. Trimming took off 1 base at V and 1 base at J, with 11 bases between the two ends. The CDR3 consists of 15 residues. Germline loops: CDR1 SGHRS, CDR2 YFSETQ. The CDR3 reads CASSLSAEGNTEAFF. The CDR3 nucleotides are TGCGCCAGCAGCTTGTCTGCAGAGGGGAACACTGAAGCTTTCTTT.

V usage is TRBV2 and J usage is TRBJ2-1, with a weak D call TRBD1 (7 bases). V was clipped by 1 base and J by 3 bases, with 13 bases between them. The germline gives CDR1 SNHLY, CDR2 FYNNEI. The CDR3 length is 16 residues. CDR3 protein: CASSEVGGGLYNEQFF. CDR3 DNA: TGTGCCAGCAGTGAAGTAGGAGGGGGCCTCTACAATGAGCAGTTCTTC.

This rearrangement joins TRBV1 to TRBJ1-3; no check of the table's D call, TRBD1, against the DNA was made. TRBV1 is listed as a pseudogene. CDR3 size: 16 residues. CDR3 residues: CTSSQKRTGSGNTIYF. The CDR3 DNA sequence: TGCACCAGCAGCCAGAAGCGGACAGGCTCTGGAAACACCATATATTTT.

This rearrangement joins TRBV12-1 to TRBJ1-4. TRBV12-1 corresponds to a pseudogene. This CDR3 contains 9 residues. In DNA, the CDR3 is TGTGCCAGCAGCTTCGGACGGAAATTT. Translation: CASSFGRKF.

The rearrangement uses TRBV11-2 and TRBJ2-1; 9 bases match TRBD2. Germline V gene sequence: CDR1 SGHAT, CDR2 FQNNGV. Trimming cost V 5 bases and J 6 bases; bases outside gene matches: 14. The CDR3 is 17 amino acids. The CDR3 here is CASSQEPIAGAFNEQFF. The CDR3 DNA is TGTGCCAGCAGCCAAGAACCGATAGCGGGGGCCTTCAATGAGCAGTTCTTC.

V gene TRBV7-9 combines with J gene TRBJ2-5; 10 nucleotides align to TRBD1. The trim removed 5 bases at V and 5 bases at J, leaving 11 bases unmatched. CDR3 size: 16 residues. Germline loops: CDR1 SEHNR, CDR2 FQNEAQ (reference sequence). CDR3 region: CASSGDRGLYLETQYF. For the CDR3, the DNA is TGTGCCAGCAGCGGAGACAGGGGGCTTTATCTCGAGACCCAGTACTTC.

This clone was detected only once. This rearrangement joins TRBV5-6 to TRBJ1-2; 11 nucleotides agree with TRBD1. The CDR3 is 16 residues long. CDR1 is SGHDT, CDR2 YYEEEE, per germline. V trimming: 5 bases; J trimming: 5 bases; junction bases outside the gene matches: 11. The CDR3 region has the DNA TGTGCCAGCAGAGCGACCGGGACAGGGGGGCGGTATGGCTACACCTTC. Protein sequence: CASRATGTGGRYGYTF. The whole variable domain, remainder taken from reference TRBV5-6 and TRBJ1-2, is DAGVTQSPTHLIKTRGQQVTLRCSPKSGHDTVSWYQQALGQGPQFIFQYYEEEERQRGNFPDRFSGHQFPNYSSELNVNALLLGDSALYLCASRATGTGGRYGYTFGSGTRLTVV.

The CDR3 DNA follows: TGTGCCAGCAGCTTGGGCGCCGGGACGGCTTTTTATGGCTACACCTTC. Its protein product is CASSLGAGTAFYGYTF. The chain couples TRBV5-6 to TRBJ1-2; the D gene is possibly TRBD1 (5 bases). Germline V gene lookup returns CDR1 SGHDT and CDR2 YYEEEE. There are 16 residues in the CDR3. V lost 0 bases, J lost 5 bases, and 17 bases lay in between.

V is TRBV2 and J is TRBJ2-7; 9 positions agree with TRBD1. Germline lookup yields CDR1 SNHLY and CDR2 FYNNEI. The CDR3 consists of 15 residues. The V and J ends lost 1 base and 1 base, in that order; junction bases with no gene match: 2. The CDR3 protein is CASSEGTGESYEQYF. DNA for the CDR3: TGTGCCAGCAGTGAAGGGACAGGGGAATCCTACGAGCAGTACTTC.

The V call is TRBV2, the J call TRBJ1-4, with 7 bases matching TRBD1. The CDR3 is 14 residues long. Germline CDR1 and CDR2: SNHLY and FYNNEI. The V and J ends lost 6 bases and 4 bases, in that order; junction bases with no gene match: 5. CDR3 sequence reads: CASRGGTVNEKLFF. CDR3 DNA sequence: TGTGCCAGCAGGGGCGGGACAGTTAATGAAAAACTGTTTTTT.

This clone was found a few times. V and J are TRBV6-5 and TRBJ1-2; a weak D match, TRBD1 (6 bases). The CDR3 extends over 15 amino acids. Germline CDR1 reads MNHEY; CDR2 reads SVGAGI. Deletions cut 2 bases from V and 2 bases from J, with 12 bases between. The CDR3 nucleotides are TGTGCCAGCAGTTACGATGGGGGCTCCAACTATGGCTACACCTTC. This sequence encodes CASSYDGGSNYGYTF.

This sequence joins TRBV5-6 and TRBJ2-3; TRBD1 or TRBD2 may be the D gene (5 bases each). The V end was cut by 3 bases, the J end by 2 bases, with 10 bases between. This CDR3 has 14 residues. Germline values: CDR1 SGHDT, CDR2 YYEEEE. CDR3 in DNA: TGTGCCAGCAGCTACTTCGGGACCACAGATACGCAGTATTTT. Protein: CASSYFGTTDTQYF. The whole variable domain, filled in from reference TRBV5-6 and TRBJ2-3, reads DAGVTQSPTHLIKTRGQQVTLRCSPKSGHDTVSWYQQALGQGPQFIFQYYEEEERQRGNFPDRFSGHQFPNYSSELNVNALLLGDSALYLCASSYFGTTDTQYFGPGTRLTVL.

J is TRBJ1-2 and V is TRBV21-1. TRBV21-1 represents a pseudogene. This CDR3 has 10 amino acids. CDR3 sequence: CASSKVCATF. CDR3 bases: TGTGCCAGCAGCAAAGTTTGTGCGACCTTC.

This chain joins TRBV5-6 and TRBJ2-7, with 7 nucleotides matching TRBD1. CDR1 and CDR2 (germline): SGHDT, YYEEEE. This CDR3 contains 14 residues. V shed 4 bases, J shed 2 bases, and the junction held 6 bases outside the gene matches. CDR3 bases: TGTGCCAGCAGCCAACTGACAGGGACCTACGAGCAGTACTTC. Translation gives CASSQLTGTYEQYF.

V usage is TRBV30 and J usage is TRBJ2-7; 11 bases agree with TRBD2. From germline, CDR1 is GTSNPN and CDR2 SVGIG (reference sequence). CDR3 size: 14 residues. V lost 2 bases, J lost 1 base, and 1 base stayed unmatched. CDR3 sequence: CAWSRLAGSYEQYF. The CDR3 DNA sequence: TGTGCCTGGAGTAGACTAGCGGGGTCCTACGAGCAGTACTTC.

The gene calls are TRBV18 and TRBJ2-5; D is possibly TRBD2 (5 bases). V was clipped by 6 bases and J by 5 bases, with 10 bases between them. This CDR3 is 12 amino acids long. CDR1 is KGHSH and CDR2 is LQKENI in the germline V gene. The CDR3 sequence: CASSLPGETQYF. DNA of the CDR3: TGTGCCAGCTCTCTCCCGGGGGAGACCCAGTACTTC.